Shown below are 26 T cell receptor beta chains from a single sample sequenced in a study of blood T cells in healthy people across ages. A J-beta primer mix and a sample-barcoded 5' primer were used in a second PCR of about 7 to 12 cycles. TCRdb analysed the 5' RACE reads with MiXCR anew, one entry per CDR3 protein. The data contain about 640,000 distinct CDR3 sequences, 45% to 65% of them singletons. Material: blood. These receptors were collected from a man aged 55 to 70 in good health.

This clonotype has only a few counts. The CDR3 DNA reads as TGTGCCAGCAGTTTTGAATCCCCCTACAATGAGCAGTTCTTC. It translates to CASSFESPYNEQFF. The chain has TRBV27 and TRBJ2-1, with D unresolved. V gave up 3 bases and J gave up 2 bases, with 8 bases separating them. The CDR3 totals 14 residues. The germline V gene encodes CDR1 MNHEY and CDR2 SMNVEV (reference sequence).

V and J are TRBV7-2 and TRBJ2-1; 8 bases line up with TRBD2. Germline CDR1 SGHTA, CDR2 FQGNSA. The V gene end was trimmed by 2 bases and the J gene end by 7 bases; junction bases not matched to a gene: 22. This CDR3 is 20 amino acids long. The CDR3 DNA reads as TGTGCCAGCAGCTTATTTGCCCTTTTACCCGTGGGACTAGTTAAGAATGAGCAGTTCTTC. Encoded protein: CASSLFALLPVGLVKNEQFF.

The chain uses TRBV27 and TRBJ2-5; 7 bases are a match to TRBD2. Germline CDR1 reads MNHEY; CDR2 reads SMNVEV (reference sequence). This CDR3 is built from 13 residues. Trimming took 6 bases from V and 2 from J; bases not matched to a gene: 3. This CDR3 reads CASRGGNQETQYF. The CDR3 coding sequence is TGTGCCAGCAGGGGGGGGAATCAAGAGACCCAGTACTTC.

The J gene is TRBJ1-6, the V gene TRBV20-1, with D possibly TRBD1 on 5 matching bases. Germline V gene lookup returns CDR1 DFQATT and CDR2 SNEGSKA (reference sequence). V shed 3 bases and J shed 8 bases, with 11 bases lying between them. The CDR3 consists of 13 residues. The CDR3 reads CSASPQGDSPLHF. For the CDR3, the DNA is TGCAGTGCTAGCCCCCAGGGAGATTCACCCCTCCACTTT.

This chain connects TRBV4-3 to TRBJ2-7, with D perhaps TRBD1 (5 bases). The V gene lost 0 bases and the J gene lost 0 bases, with 9 bases spanning the gap. The CDR3 loop spans 15 amino acids. Germline V gene lookup returns CDR1 LGHNA and CDR2 YSLEER. The CDR3 bases are TGCGCCAGCAGCCAAGATCACAGGAGCTCCTACGAGCAGTACTTC. Protein sequence: CASSQDHRSSYEQYF.

The chain couples TRBV10-2 to TRBJ2-3; weak D call: TRBD2 (6 bases). The V gene's germline CDR1 is WSHSY and CDR2 SAAADI. V was cut by 1 base and J by 5 bases, with 13 bases left in between. The CDR3 consists of 15 residues. The CDR3 DNA is TGCGCCAGCAGTGAGTGGGGCCTCGGGGGAGATACGCAGTATTTT. Translating gives CASSEWGLGGDTQYF.

This chain joins TRBV14 and TRBJ2-5; D is undetermined. CDR3 length: 15 residues. Germline V CDR1 and CDR2: SGHDN, FVKESK. Trimming removed 4 bases from V and 0 bases from J, with 12 bases in between. The CDR3 loop reads CASSRMGEYQETQYF. In DNA, the CDR3 is TGTGCCAGCAGCCGGATGGGTGAGTACCAAGAGACCCAGTACTTC.

This clonotype was seen a single time. The gene calls are TRBV15 and TRBJ1-4; no reliable D call. V gave up 4 bases and J gave up 7 bases, with 7 bases separating them. This CDR3 region has 12 residues. Germline V gene lookup returns CDR1 LNHNV and CDR2 YYDKDF (reference sequence). The CDR3 reads CATSTAGEKLFF. The CDR3, as DNA: TGTGCCACCAGCACCGCGGGTGAAAAACTGTTTTTT.

The chain recombines TRBV28 with TRBJ2-3; TRBD1 matches 8 bases. This CDR3 has 19 amino acids. Germline lookup yields CDR1 MDHEN and CDR2 SYDVKM. V gave up 4 bases and J gave up 1 base; unmatched junction bases: 16. CDR3 residues: CASSSPGGPGRTRTDTQYF. The CDR3 DNA reads TGTGCCAGCAGTTCTCCAGGGGGCCCCGGTCGGACTCGCACAGATACGCAGTATTTT.

This clonotype appeared once. The rearrangement uses TRBV20-1 and TRBJ1-2, with D possibly being TRBD1 (6 bases). This CDR3 comprises 12 residues. The V end lost 4 bases, the J end lost 5 bases, and 11 bases lay between the germline ends. Germline V gene sequence: CDR1 DFQATT, CDR2 SNEGSKA (reference sequence). The CDR3 sequence is CSANEGGYGYTF. The CDR3 nucleotides are TGCAGTGCTAATGAGGGGGGATATGGCTACACCTTC.

The chain joins TRBV28 to TRBJ2-7, with D maybe TRBD1 (7 bases). The CDR3 length is 15 residues. Per the germline V gene, CDR1 is MDHEN and CDR2 is SYDVKM. Trimming removed 4 bases from V and 6 bases from J, with 19 bases in between. The CDR3 sequence is CASSSHRGLAVEQYF. As DNA, the CDR3 is TGTGCCAGCAGTTCACACAGGGGACTTGCCGTCGAGCAGTACTTC.

The genes are TRBV20-1 and TRBJ2-1; 13 nucleotides line up with TRBD2. In germline, CDR1 is DFQATT, CDR2 SNEGSKA (reference sequence). With V trimmed by 5 bases and J by 6 bases, 7 bases remained unmatched. The CDR3 is 15 amino acids. The CDR3 reads CSAAVGLAGSNEQFF. The DNA for the CDR3 is TGCAGTGCTGCCGTGGGACTAGCGGGGTCCAATGAGCAGTTCTTC.

The chain carries TRBV5-1 and TRBJ1-2, with no clear D. The V and J ends lost 7 bases and 0 bases respectively, with 7 bases between them. The germline V gene has CDR1 SGHRS and CDR2 YFSETQ. The CDR3 has 12 amino acids. The CDR3 spells CASGPANYGYTF. The CDR3, as DNA: TGCGCCAGCGGGCCGGCTAACTATGGCTACACCTTC.

The chain couples TRBV5-4 to TRBJ2-5; D call uncertain. The CDR3 covers 15 residues. Deletions cut 4 bases from V and 1 base from J, with 14 bases between. Per the germline V gene, CDR1 is SGHNT and CDR2 is YYREEE (reference sequence). This CDR3 reads CASSTAVGPQETQYF. The CDR3 DNA is TGTGCCAGCAGCACGGCCGTCGGGCCCCAAGAGACCCAGTACTTC.

The chain joins TRBV12-3 or TRBV12-4 to TRBJ1-4, with no clear D. The CDR3 length is 16 residues. Trimming cost V 3 bases and J 7 bases, with 18 bases left between them. In nucleotides, the CDR3 is TGTGCCAGCAGTTTTGCGCGGTCGGGTGTTCTTGAAAAACTGTTTTTT. The encoded protein is CASSFARSGVLEKLFF.

This rearrangement joins TRBV12-3 or TRBV12-4 to TRBJ1-1, with 7 bases lining up with TRBD1. With 6 bases clipped from V and 10 bases from J, the junction kept 11 bases outside the gene matches. The CDR3 is 13 residues long. CDR3 sequence: CASRRAQGRTAFF. The CDR3 DNA is TGTGCCAGCAGGCGGGCACAGGGGCGGACAGCTTTCTTT.

J is TRBJ2-3 and V is TRBV29-1, with D possibly called TRBD1 or TRBD2 (6 bases each). The CDR3 extends over 14 amino acids. Trimming shortened V by 6 bases and J by 0 bases, and 13 bases separated the two germline ends. Germline V gives CDR1 SQVTM, CDR2 ANQGSEA. Written as DNA, the CDR3 is TGCAGCGTCCCGGAGGGGGGCAGCACAGATACGCAGTATTTT. Residues: CSVPEGGSTDTQYF.

The chain employs TRBV10-3 and TRBJ2-3, with D maybe TRBD2 (6 bases). CDR1 ENHRY and CDR2 SYGVKD come from the germline V gene. The length of the CDR3 is 13 residues. Trimming left V 6 bases short and J 0 bases short, with 7 bases between. CDR3 residues: CAIREGSTDTQYF. Here the CDR3 DNA reads TGTGCCATCAGGGAGGGTAGCACAGATACGCAGTATTTT.

In this sample, this clonotype turned up many times. V usage is TRBV6-2 or TRBV6-3 and J usage is TRBJ2-1; 7 bases match TRBD2. Germline values: CDR1 MNHEY, CDR2 SVGEGT. The trim removed 6 bases at V and 10 bases at J, leaving 6 bases unmatched. This CDR3 has 12 amino acids. The CDR3 loop reads CASRQLAAEQFF. The CDR3 DNA sequence: TGTGCCAGCAGACAGCTAGCGGCGGAGCAGTTCTTC.

The chain couples TRBV6-2 or TRBV6-3 to TRBJ1-1; D is perhaps TRBD1 (5 bases). V was cut by 7 bases and J by 1 base, with 16 bases left in between. The CDR3 is 15 amino acids. In germline, CDR1 is MNHEY, CDR2 SVGEGT. CDR3 DNA sequence: TGTGCCAGCAACGACCCGGGACGAGCGAACACTGAAGCTTTCTTT. Translation: CASNDPGRANTEAFF.

The chain carries TRBV6-6 and TRBJ2-1, with D possibly being TRBD1 (5 bases). V was cut by 1 base and J by 9 bases, with 16 bases left in between. The CDR3 contains 15 residues. Germline assignment: CDR1 MNHNY and CDR2 SVGAGI (reference sequence). The CDR3 is CASSYLGPGYGEQFF. For the CDR3, the DNA is TGTGCCAGCAGTTACTTAGGCCCAGGGTACGGTGAGCAGTTCTTC.

This rearrangement joins TRBV11-2 to TRBJ2-4, with D perhaps TRBD2 (6 bases). Per the germline V gene, CDR1 is SGHAT and CDR2 is FQNNGV. The length of the CDR3 is 17 residues. Trimming pared 1 base from V and 0 bases from J, leaving 13 bases between. The DNA of the CDR3 is TGTGCCAGCAGCTTAGTAGGAGGGAGAGTAGCCAAAAACATTCAGTACTTC. This codes for CASSLVGGRVAKNIQYF.

The chain employs TRBV29-1 and TRBJ2-5; a weak D match, TRBD2 (5 bases). There are 13 residues in the CDR3. The V end lost 1 base, the J end lost 7 bases, and 13 bases lay between the germline ends. Germline values: CDR1 SQVTM, CDR2 ANQGSEA. The CDR3 reads CSVEGDYYGTQYF. As DNA, the CDR3 is TGCAGCGTTGAAGGCGACTACTACGGGACCCAGTACTTC.

This clonotype showed up just once. J is TRBJ2-5 and V is TRBV3-1; the match to TRBD2 covers 8 bases. The CDR3 totals 17 residues. In germline, CDR1 is LGHDT, CDR2 YNNKEL (reference sequence). V lost 1 base to trimming and J lost 4 bases; unmatched junction nucleotides: 11. In DNA, the CDR3 is TGTGCCAGCAGCCAAGGACAGGACGGGGGGGCCCGAGAGACCCAGTACTTC. As protein: CASSQGQDGGARETQYF.

The chain uses TRBV29-1 and TRBJ2-3; 8 bases fit TRBD1. Per the germline V gene, CDR1 is SQVTM and CDR2 is ANQGSEA. Losses at the gene ends were 4 bases for V and 4 bases for J; bases not matched to a gene: 10. CDR3 length: 15 amino acids. Written as DNA, the CDR3 is TGCAGCGTTGGGGGGTGGACAGGGTCGCCAGATACGCAGTATTTT. It translates to CSVGGWTGSPDTQYF.

The chain links TRBV5-1 to TRBJ2-2, with 10 positions matching TRBD2. The germline V gene has CDR1 SGHRS and CDR2 YFSETQ. V was pared by 4 bases and J by 5 bases, with 5 bases of the junction left unmatched. This CDR3 has 15 amino acids. CDR3 residues: CASSERGGETGELFF. The CDR3, as DNA: TGCGCCAGCAGCGAGCGGGGGGGTGAAACCGGGGAGCTGTTTTTT.